Described below is a single T cell receptor (beta chain) sequence and its context. Some clones are missing from TCRdb's copy, which holds only in-frame ones; the method was immunoSEQ multiplex PCR. Of 77,000 or so clones listed, less than 95% are singletons. These data originate in a study of OX40 agonist ivuxolimab in advanced cancers. In the study overall: Of mixed ages from about 20 to 90 and averaging about 56 years, the group was around 78% male. Under the entry rules, prior anti-PD-1, anti-PD-L1 or anti-CTLA-4 therapy was allowed, and roughly 41% had some.

The sequencing used CD4+ or CD8+ T cells sorted from blood, collected in a trial of the OX40 agonist ivuxolimab. The sequence derives from an adult with an advanced solid tumor such as melanoma, head and neck, liver or kidney cancer.

The CDR3 loop is CATSRGSSGHTPSSTDTQYF. The CDR3 bases are TGTGCCACCAGCAGGGGTTCTAGCGGTCACACCCCATCCAGCACAGATACGCAGTATTTT. The chain carries TRBV15 and TRBJ2-3; 7 bases line up with TRBD2. The V gene end was trimmed by 3 bases and the J gene end by 0 bases; junction bases not matched to a gene: 18. This CDR3 comprises 20 residues. Germline CDR1 and CDR2: LNHNV and YYDKDF (reference sequence).